The T cell receptor (beta chain) described here comes from a study of blood T cells in healthy people across ages. V lost 8 bases and J 3 bases, leaving 20 bases between the germline ends. Looked up from germline, CDR1 is SEHNR and CDR2 is FQNEAQ (reference sequence). The length of the CDR3 is 16 residues. General observations from the study: Donor CMV status, an unknown factor, possibly confounded changes in expanded clonotypes. Strongly correlated with naive T cell percentage was TCR beta diversity.

Together with a sample-barcoded 5' primer, a J-beta primer mix was included in a second PCR lasting about 7 to 12 cycles. TCRdb re-called the 5' RACE reads through MiXCR, storing one row per CDR3 protein. This sample has roughly 730,000 distinct CDR3 sequences; 45% to 70% occur once, and the top ten carry 25% to 30%. Regarding this clonotype: As yet, its antigen is unknown.

The V gene is TRBV7-9, the J gene TRBJ1-5; D not certain. This clonotype was obtained from a man aged 40-55 years in good health. Material for sequencing was blood. The DNA for the CDR3 is TGTGCCAGCTCCAAGGCAGCCGCGGGAAACAATCAGCCCCAGCATTTT. This sequence encodes CASSKAAAGNNQPQHF.